Each of the 26 T cell receptor beta chains below was sequenced from the same sample in a study of PD-1 blockade in classical Hodgkin lymphoma. Some clones are missing from TCRdb's copy, which holds only in-frame ones; the method was immunoSEQ multiplex PCR. The data show 6,500 to 7,000 clones, with around nine tenths seen just once and around 42% held by the top ten. The time point is: cycle 4 day 1 (C4D1), after 6 weeks of nivolumab. Each patient's relapse followed autologous stem cell transplantation, and brentuximab vedotin exposure varied. Sequenced here: peripheral blood mononuclear cells (PBMCs), sampled before the fourth cycle of nivolumab. These TCRs come from a human donor with classical Hodgkin lymphoma.

The chain uses TRBV9 and TRBJ2-5; TRBD1 is a possible D gene (6 bases). V gave up 0 bases and J gave up 1 base, with 10 bases separating them. Germline V CDR1 and CDR2: SGDLS, YYNGEE. This CDR3 is 15 amino acids long. The CDR3 DNA follows: TGTGCCAGCAGCGTAGCGGGACACCTCCAAGAGACCCAGTACTTC. Residues: CASSVAGHLQETQYF.

This chain links TRBV5-1 with TRBJ1-5, with 10 bases fitting TRBD1. CDR3 length: 16 residues. Trimming removed 1 base from V and 7 bases from J; junction bases left unmatched: 8. Germline lookup yields CDR1 SGHRS and CDR2 YFSETQ. DNA for the CDR3: TGCGCCAGCAGCTTGAGAGGGACAGGGGAGGGGCAGCCCCAGCATTTT. Its translation is CASSLRGTGEGQPQHF.

The count of this clone is one. The chain links TRBV6-1 to TRBJ2-7; 8 bases fit TRBD1. This CDR3 is built from 13 residues. V gave up 3 bases and J gave up 10 bases; unmatched junction bases: 8. Per germline, CDR1 MNHNS and CDR2 SASEGT. CDR3 bases: TGTGCCAGCAGTGAGTCAGGGGGCTCGGGACAGTACGTC. It codes for CASSESGGSGQYV.

The J gene is TRBJ2-6, the V gene TRBV10-3; D possibly corresponds to TRBD2 (5 bases). The CDR3 sequence is 15 residues long. V lost 3 bases, J lost 3 bases, and 9 bases lay in between. Germline V gene sequence: CDR1 ENHRY, CDR2 SYGVKD. CDR3: CAISEREYGANVLTF. CDR3 DNA sequence: TGTGCCATCAGTGAAAGGGAGTATGGGGCCAACGTCCTGACTTTC.

The CDR3 reads CASSPPGTNYGYTF. CDR3 nucleotide sequence: TGTGCCAGCTCACCACCGGGCACAAACTATGGCTACACCTTC. This sequence joins TRBV18 and TRBJ1-2, with D unresolved. The CDR3 covers 14 residues. The germline gives CDR1 KGHSH, CDR2 LQKENI. Between the trimmed V and J ends, which lost 0 bases and 2 bases, there was a span of 7 bases.

The J gene is TRBJ2-1, the V gene TRBV10-3, with TRBD2 identical over 14 bases. V dropped 6 bases and J dropped 0; count of bases not matched to a gene: 4. The germline gives CDR1 ENHRY, CDR2 SYGVKD. This CDR3 is 17 amino acids long. The CDR3 loop reads CAIRRGLAGGSYNEQFF. The CDR3 DNA reads as TGTGCCATCAGACGCGGACTAGCGGGAGGCTCCTACAATGAGCAGTTCTTC.

The chain has TRBV7-2 and TRBJ1-5, with 8 nucleotides matching TRBD1. Per germline, CDR1 SGHTA and CDR2 FQGNSA. V dropped 1 base and J dropped 3; count of bases not matched to a gene: 2. This CDR3 region has 15 residues. The CDR3 sequence: CASSLDRGYNQPQHF. Written as DNA, the CDR3 is TGTGCCAGCAGCTTAGACAGGGGGTACAATCAGCCCCAGCATTTT.

The rearrangement joins TRBV7-9 to TRBJ2-2, with a weak D call TRBD2 (5 bases). Trimming cost V 5 bases and J 4 bases, with 17 bases left between them. The CDR3 length is 16 residues. Germline V CDR1 and CDR2: SEHNR, FQNEAQ (reference sequence). CDR3 loop: CASSNWVVGGTGELFF. The CDR3 bases are TGTGCCAGCAGCAACTGGGTGGTCGGAGGCACCGGGGAGCTGTTTTTT.

This chain uses TRBV2 with TRBJ2-1; D remains ambiguous. Trimming removed 5 bases at V and 7 bases at J, with 18 bases between. The CDR3 consists of 15 residues. Germline V gene data show CDR1 as SNHLY and CDR2 as FYNNEI. This chain's CDR3 is CASSPQLYLGNEQFF. The CDR3 DNA reads TGTGCCAGCAGTCCTCAACTCTACCTGGGGAATGAGCAGTTCTTC. The variable domain in full, completed from reference TRBV2 and TRBJ2-1, reads EPEVTQTPSHQVTQMGQEVILRCVPISNHLYFYWYRQILGQKVEFLVSFYNNEISEKSEIFDDQFSVERPDGSNFTLKIRSTKLEDSAMYFCASSPQLYLGNEQFFGPGTRLTVL.

The chain uses TRBV18 and TRBJ1-5, with D possibly being TRBD1 (5 bases). The germline CDR1 and CDR2 sequences are KGHSH and LQKENI. The CDR3 extends over 14 amino acids. With 3 bases removed from V and 4 bases from J, the gap between germline ends came to 10 bases. In nucleotides, the CDR3 is TGTGCCAGCTCACCTCCGACAGTAAATCAGCCCCAGCATTTT. Translating it yields CASSPPTVNQPQHF.

This rearrangement joins TRBV10-2 to TRBJ2-7, with a possible D match to TRBD1 (6 bases). The V gene lost 3 bases and the J gene lost 6 bases, with 15 bases spanning the gap. Germline CDR1 and CDR2: WSHSY and SAAADI. The CDR3 sequence is 14 residues long. The CDR3 spells CASSEQGSLGEQYV. The CDR3 DNA sequence: TGCGCCAGCAGTGAACAGGGTTCTCTTGGCGAGCAGTACGTC.

V gene TRBV5-1 combines with J gene TRBJ2-7; D could derive from TRBD1 or TRBD2 (5 bases each). CDR3 length: 13 amino acids. Germline CDR1 SGHRS, CDR2 YFSETQ. V shed 4 bases and J shed 1 base, with 9 bases lying between them. CDR3 nucleotides: TGCGCCAGCAGCCGGGACGGATCCTACGAGCAGTACGTC. This gives the protein CASSRDGSYEQYV.

Only one count was recorded for this clone. V usage is TRBV5-1 and J usage is TRBJ2-5; the D is unclear. V shed 0 bases and J shed 3 bases, with 9 bases lying between them. The CDR3 runs to 14 residues. Germline lookup yields CDR1 SGHRS and CDR2 YFSETQ. Here the CDR3 DNA reads TGCGCCAGCAGCTTGGGCAGTCTAAAAGAGACCCAGTACTTC. This translates into CASSLGSLKETQYF.

The chain employs TRBV18 and TRBJ1-1, with 8 bases aligning to TRBD1. The V gene's germline CDR1 is KGHSH and CDR2 LQKENI. The CDR3 runs 17 residues. The V gene end was trimmed by 0 bases and the J gene end by 4 bases; junction bases not matched to a gene: 10. The CDR3 coding sequence is TGTGCCAGCTCACCACCGTCGCAGGGGGCCTGGGGCACTGAAGCTTTCTTT. Its protein product is CASSPPSQGAWGTEAFF.

In the case of this clone: The sample holds other DNA sequences that translate to the same CDR3. The chain uses TRBV27 and TRBJ1-5; a weak D match, TRBD1 (5 bases). The CDR3 is 15 residues long. With 2 bases removed from V and 5 bases from J, the gap between germline ends came to 13 bases. Germline lookup yields CDR1 MNHEY and CDR2 SMNVEV (reference sequence). The CDR3 loop reads CASSLRPGGDQPQHF. The CDR3 nucleotides read TGTGCCAGCAGTTTACGGCCGGGGGGTGATCAGCCCCAGCATTTT.

This clone was counted only a few times. V usage is TRBV10-3 and J usage is TRBJ1-1; D gene unclear. V was pared by 3 bases and J by 1 base, with 9 bases between. The CDR3 contains 14 residues. Looked up from germline, CDR1 is ENHRY and CDR2 is SYGVKD. The CDR3 sequence is CAISEIASNTEAFF. DNA of the CDR3: TGTGCCATCAGTGAAATCGCCTCGAACACTGAAGCTTTCTTT.

This chain connects TRBV7-8 to TRBJ1-5, with D hard to call. Germline V lookup: CDR1 SGHVS, CDR2 FQNEAQ. This CDR3 comprises 15 residues. V dropped 0 bases and J dropped 0 bases, with 6 bases sitting between them. This CDR3 is CASSLALSSNQPQHF. In DNA, the CDR3 is TGTGCCAGCAGCTTAGCGCTAAGTAGCAATCAGCCCCAGCATTTT.

V is TRBV4-1 and J is TRBJ1-1; 8 bases fit TRBD1. The CDR3 totals 15 residues. With 4 bases clipped from V and 2 bases from J, the junction kept 6 bases outside the gene matches. From germline, CDR1 is MGHRA and CDR2 YSYEKL. The CDR3 DNA follows: TGCGCCAGCAGCCCTGTGGACAGGGCCAACACTGAAGCTTTCTTT. Its translation: CASSPVDRANTEAFF.

The rearrangement joins TRBV5-1 to TRBJ2-5; possibly TRBD1 for D (6 bases). CDR1 is SGHRS and CDR2 is YFSETQ in the germline V gene. Trimming removed 0 bases from V and 3 bases from J, with 15 bases in between. The CDR3 is 16 amino acids. CDR3 bases: TGCGCCAGCAGCTTGGCCTGGGGCAGGGGAAAAGAGACCCAGTACTTC. Translating gives CASSLAWGRGKETQYF.

The rearrangement joins TRBV30 to TRBJ1-3, with 7 bases lining up with TRBD1. Germline values: CDR1 GTSNPN, CDR2 SVGIG (reference sequence). The V segment lost 2 bases and the J segment 4 bases; nucleotides outside the gene matches: 8. This CDR3 has 15 residues. The chain's CDR3 is CAWSYATGVGNTIYF. DNA of the CDR3: TGTGCCTGGAGTTATGCCACAGGGGTCGGAAACACCATATATTTT.

This sequence joins TRBV10-1 and TRBJ2-7, with 11 bases identical to TRBD1. This CDR3 is 15 amino acids long. Trimming at V came to 6 bases and at J to 5 bases, leaving 9 bases not matched to a gene. Germline V gene lookup returns CDR1 WNHNN and CDR2 SYGVQD (reference sequence). The CDR3 sequence is CASRPRDRGENEQYV. In DNA form, the CDR3 reads TGCGCCAGCAGACCCCGGGACAGGGGGGAAAACGAGCAGTACGTC.

This clone was seen a single time. The V call is TRBV2, the J call TRBJ1-2, with D perhaps TRBD1 (6 bases). There are 15 residues in the CDR3. Per germline, CDR1 SNHLY and CDR2 FYNNEI. Deletions cut 6 bases from V and 0 bases from J, with 14 bases between. The CDR3 sequence: CASRADRPTNYGYTF. CDR3 coding DNA: TGTGCCAGCAGAGCAGACAGGCCGACTAACTATGGCTACACCTTC.

The chain uses TRBV11-2 and TRBJ2-5, with TRBD2 identical over 9 bases. CDR1 is SGHAT, CDR2 FQNNGV, per germline. This CDR3 comprises 14 residues. Unmatched junction bases numbered 2, after V lost 5 bases and J lost 1 base. CDR3 amino acids: CASSISGGQETQYF. Here the CDR3 DNA reads TGTGCCAGCAGCATTAGCGGGGGCCAAGAGACCCAGTACTTC.

This chain uses TRBV11-1 with TRBJ2-2; 14 nucleotides match TRBD2. V shed 5 bases, J shed 6 bases, and the junction held 8 bases outside the gene matches. Germline CDR1 SGHAT, CDR2 FQDESV (reference sequence). The CDR3 covers 17 residues. This chain's CDR3 is CASSKGLAGVGAGELFF. CDR3 in DNA: TGTGCCAGCAGCAAGGGACTAGCGGGAGTGGGGGCCGGGGAGCTGTTTTTT. The whole variable domain, remainder taken from reference TRBV11-1 and TRBJ2-2, is EAEVAQSPRYKITEKSQAVAFWCDPISGHATLYWYRQILGQGPELLVQFQDESVVDDSQLPKDRFSAERLKGVDSTLKIQPAELGDSAMYLCASSKGLAGVGAGELFFGEGSRLTVL.

The V and J genes are TRBV4-2 and TRBJ2-1; 12 nucleotides line up with TRBD2. V lost 1 base to trimming and J lost 8 bases; unmatched junction nucleotides: 12. Per the germline V gene, CDR1 is LGHNA and CDR2 is YNFKEQ. This CDR3 comprises 18 residues. CDR3 residues: CASSQGEWRTSGNYEQFF. The CDR3 DNA is TGTGCCAGCAGCCAAGGGGAGTGGAGGACTAGCGGGAATTATGAGCAGTTCTTC.

V is TRBV4-1 and J is TRBJ2-5; 7 bases align to TRBD1. The CDR3 totals 16 residues. With 3 bases clipped from V and 1 base from J, the junction kept 8 bases outside the gene matches. The V gene's germline CDR1 is MGHRA and CDR2 YSYEKL. In DNA, the CDR3 is TGCGCCAGCAGCCAGCCCCCCCGGACAGGCCAAGAGACCCAGTACTTC. It encodes CASSQPPRTGQETQYF.